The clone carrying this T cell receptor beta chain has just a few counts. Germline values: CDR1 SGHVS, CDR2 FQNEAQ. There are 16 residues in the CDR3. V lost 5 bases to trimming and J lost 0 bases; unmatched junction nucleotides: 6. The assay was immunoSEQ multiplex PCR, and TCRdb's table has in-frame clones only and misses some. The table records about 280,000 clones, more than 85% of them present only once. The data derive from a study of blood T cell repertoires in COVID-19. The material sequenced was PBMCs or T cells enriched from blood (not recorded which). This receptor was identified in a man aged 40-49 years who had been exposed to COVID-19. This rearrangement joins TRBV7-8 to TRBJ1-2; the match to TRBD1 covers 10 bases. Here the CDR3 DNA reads TGTGCCAGCAGCCTAGGACAGGGGGGTACTAACTATGGCTACACCTTC. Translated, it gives CASSLGQGGTNYGYTF.